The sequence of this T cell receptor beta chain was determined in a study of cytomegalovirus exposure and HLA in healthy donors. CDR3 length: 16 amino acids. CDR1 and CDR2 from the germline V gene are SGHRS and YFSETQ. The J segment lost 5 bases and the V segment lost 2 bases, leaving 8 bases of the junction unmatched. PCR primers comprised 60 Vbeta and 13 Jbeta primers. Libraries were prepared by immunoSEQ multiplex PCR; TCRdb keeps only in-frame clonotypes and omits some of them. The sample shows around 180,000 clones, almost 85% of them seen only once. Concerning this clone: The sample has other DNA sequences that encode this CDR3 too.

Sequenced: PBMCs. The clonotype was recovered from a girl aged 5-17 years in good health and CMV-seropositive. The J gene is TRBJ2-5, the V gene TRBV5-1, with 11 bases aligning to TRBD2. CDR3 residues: CASSFSLAGGKETQYF. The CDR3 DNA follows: TGCGCCAGCAGCTTTAGCCTAGCGGGGGGAAAGGAGACCCAGTACTTC. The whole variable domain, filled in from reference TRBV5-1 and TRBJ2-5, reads KAGVTQTPRYLIKTRGQQVTLSCSPISGHRSVSWYQQTPGQGLQFLFEYFSETQRNKGNFPGRFSGRQFSNSRSEMNVSTLELGDSALYLCASSFSLAGGKETQYFGPGTRLLVL.